A selection of T cell receptor beta chains follows, all from one sample in a study of PD-L1 blockade in urothelial cancer. Assay used: immunoSEQ multiplex PCR; TCRdb lists only in-frame clones, some missing. Of 55,000 to 70,000 clones in the sample, around 79% were seen once. This specimen was PBMCs, taken around atezolizumab (anti-PD-L1) treatment. These receptors were collected from a man aged 65-85 years with urothelial cancer. The CDR3 runs from the conserved cysteine through the conserved F or W. Fields, in order: V gene, D gene, J gene, clone size, CDR3 DNA, CDR3 protein. A D gene is named only where the DNA matches it firmly. Rows give clone size only sometimes, using once, few, many, or a class for an expanded clone.

>TRBV15|TRBD2|TRBJ2-5|NA
TGTGCCACCAGCAGACGACTAGCGGGAGGGTCGGAGACCCAGTACTTC
CATSRRLAGGSETQYF
>TRBV5-1|NA|TRBJ2-7|NA
TGCGCCAGCAGCCCTAACGGGCAGTATAGCGACGAGCAGTACTTC
CASSPNGQYSDEQYF
>TRBV5-1|NA|TRBJ1-1|NA
TGCGCCAGCAGCCCCTCAGGGGAGGGTAAAGCTTTCTTT
CASSPSGEGKAFF
>TRBV5-1|NA|TRBJ2-3|few
TGCGCCAGCAGCCGTACTACTAGCACAGATACGCAGTATTTT
CASSRTTSTDTQYF
>TRBV7-9|TRBD2|TRBJ2-3|few
TGTGCCAGCAGCCCCGCCCTAGCGGGAGAATCAGATACGCAGTATTTT
CASSPALAGESDTQYF
>TRBV30|TRBD2|TRBJ2-7|NA
TGTGCCTGGAACTATTTGACTAGCGGGAAGGGCGAGCAGTACTTC
CAWNYLTSGKGEQYF
>TRBV6-5|TRBD1|TRBJ1-1|few
TGTGCCAGCAGTTGGGACAGGGTGAACACTGAAGCTTTCTTT
CASSWDRVNTEAFF
>TRBV5-4|NA|TRBJ2-4|NA
TGTGCCAGCAGCTTATCGAACATTCAGTACTTC
CASSLSNIQYF
>TRBV9|NA|TRBJ2-7|NA
TGTGCCAGCAGCGGCAGGGAGCAGTACTTC
CASSGREQYF
>TRBV5-1|NA|TRBJ2-1|NA
TGCGCCAGCAGCTTTGGCCTAGGTGCCGATGAGCAGTTCTTC
CASSFGLGADEQFF
>TRBV10-3|NA|TRBJ2-6|NA
TGTGCCACAAACTCTGGGGCCAACGTCCTGACTTTC
CATNSGANVLTF
>TRBV28|NA|TRBJ1-1|NA
TGTGCCAGCAGTTATACACCTCCGGGCACTGAAGCTTTCTTT
CASSYTPPGTEAFF
>TRBV30|TRBD1|TRBJ1-2|NA
TGTGCCTGGACGACAGGGAACTATGGCTACACCTTC
CAWTTGNYGYTF
>TRBV6-1|NA|TRBJ1-1|NA
TGTGCCAGCAGTGAAGCGGACGGACTGTTCATGAACACTGAAGCTTTCTTT
CASSEADGLFMNTEAFF
>TRBV19|TRBD1|TRBJ2-5|NA
TGTGCCAGTAGCATCGGACAGGGGGCATGGGAGACCCAGTACTTC
CASSIGQGAWETQYF
>TRBV6-6|NA|TRBJ2-2|NA
TGTGCCAGCACCAGCGTTAACACCGGGGAGCTGTTTTTT
CASTSVNTGELFF
>TRBV5-1|NA|TRBJ2-7|once
TGCGCCAGCAGCTTGGCCGGGGGTGTCTCCTACGAGCAGTACTTC
CASSLAGGVSYEQYF
>TRBV30|TRBD2|TRBJ2-3|NA
TGTGCCTGGAGTTCTGGACTAGCGGGCACAGATACGCAGTATTTT
CAWSSGLAGTDTQYF
>TRBV11-1|TRBD1|TRBJ2-6|NA
TGTGCCAGCAGCCGGGACAGGGCCGGGGCCAACGTCCTGACTTTC
CASSRDRAGANVLTF
>TRBV7-9|TRBD1|TRBJ1-1|NA
TGTGCCAGCATCCCGACAGGGGAAACTGAAGCTTTCTTT
CASIPTGETEAFF
>TRBV7-9|TRBD2|TRBJ2-1|NA
TGTGCCAGCAGCTTGCGGGAGGGAAAACCTTACAATGAGCAGTTCTTC
CASSLREGKPYNEQFF
>TRBV19|TRBD1|TRBJ2-7|NA
TGTGCCAGTAGTATAAGACAGGGATGGACCTCGGGCGAGCAGTACTTC
CASSIRQGWTSGEQYF
>TRBV15|NA|TRBJ2-7|NA
TGTGCCACCAGCAGAGATAGGACAGACGAGCAGTACTTC
CATSRDRTDEQYF
>TRBV7-9|TRBD1|TRBJ2-7|few
TGTGCCAGCAGCGAGGGGGCCACAGGGGCAGGTTCCACCTACGAGCAGTACTTC
CASSEGATGAGSTYEQYF
>TRBV18|NA|TRBJ2-5|NA
TGTGCCAGCTCACCACCGACTGAGCAAGAGACCCAGTACTTC
CASSPPTEQETQYF
>TRBV12-5|NA|TRBJ2-5|NA
TGTGCTAGTGGTTTGGACTACGGAGAGACCCAGTACTTC
CASGLDYGETQYF
>TRBV2|TRBD1|TRBJ1-4|NA
TGTGCCAGCGGAAGACAGGGGGACGAAAAACTGTTTTTT
CASGRQGDEKLFF
>TRBV5-4|NA|TRBJ1-2|NA
TGTGCCAGCAGCCCGGGGGGAGGAGCTAACTATGGCTACACCTTC
CASSPGGGANYGYTF
>TRBV28|NA|TRBJ2-6|NA
TGTGCCAGCAGTTTTTGGGGGACAGGGGCCAACGTCCTGACTTTC
CASSFWGTGANVLTF
>TRBV6-6|TRBD1|TRBJ1-1|NA
TGTGCCAGCAATGATCAACAGGGGGTTGGGAACACTGAAGCTTTCTTT
CASNDQQGVGNTEAFF
>TRBV27|TRBD2|TRBJ2-3|NA
TGTGCCAGCAGTCGACTAGCGGAGACCACAGATACGCAGTATTTT
CASSRLAETTDTQYF
>TRBV9|TRBD1|TRBJ2-7|few
TGTGCCAGCAGCCTAGGGACAGCGAGCTCCTACGAGCAGTACTTC
CASSLGTASSYEQYF
>TRBV10-2|NA|TRBJ2-3|NA
TGCGCCAGCAGTGAGTCCAGGCAGATCACAGATACGCAGTATTTT
CASSESRQITDTQYF
>TRBV7-9|NA|TRBJ2-3|NA
TGTGCCAGCAGCTTAGGTCGACAGCCCACAGATACGCAGTATTTT
CASSLGRQPTDTQYF
>TRBV18|NA|TRBJ2-1|once
TGTGCCAGCTCACCACAGATGAAGGGGGAAAGTGAGCAGTTCTTC
CASSPQMKGESEQFF
>TRBV5-6|NA|TRBJ1-4|NA
TGTGCCAGCAGCTTTCCCAACCCAGGGGAAAAACTGTTTTTT
CASSFPNPGEKLFF
>TRBV30|NA|TRBJ2-1|NA
TGTGCCTGGGCCCCGGGCGGAGGGTACAATGAGCAGTTCTTC
CAWAPGGGYNEQFF
>TRBV25-1|TRBD1|TRBJ1-4|NA
TGTGCCAGCAGTGAAGGACAGGGGGCAGGGGAAAAACTGTTTTTT
CASSEGQGAGEKLFF
>TRBV7-2|NA|TRBJ1-4|NA
TGTGCCAGCAGCTTTGTAGTATCTAATGAAAAACTGTTTTTT
CASSFVVSNEKLFF